A selection of T cell receptor beta chains follows, all from one sample in a study of T cells after yellow fever vaccination. TCRdb reanalysed the 5' RACE reads using MiXCR and keeps one entry per CDR3 protein. Found here are over 300,000 distinct CDR3 sequences, 6.8% of them singletons; the top ten hold roughly a sixth. The sample in question was PBMCs, obtained roughly 45 days after the first yellow fever vaccination. Receptors were obtained from a man aged 18-30 years who received the YFV17D yellow fever vaccine. Each CDR3 is given with its conserved first and last residue. D genes are given only for firm matches. Clone size is stated in some rows and not others, as once, few, many or a class when expanded.

DNA	CDR3	J	D	size	V
TGTGCCAGCAGCTTCGGTGGGACACTCGGAGGAAACACCATATATTTT	CASSFGGTLGGNTIYF	TRBJ1-3	NA	NA	TRBV5-4
TGCAGTGCTAGGGTTCTCACAGATACGCAGTATTTT	CSARVLTDTQYF	TRBJ2-3	NA	NA	TRBV20-1
TGTGCCACCAGTGATTTGTGGCAGAACTATGGCTACACCTTC	CATSDLWQNYGYTF	TRBJ1-2	NA	NA	TRBV24-1
TGCGCCAGCAGCCAAACGGGACAGGATGAAAAACTGTTTTTT	CASSQTGQDEKLFF	TRBJ1-4	TRBD1	few	TRBV4-3
TGTGCCAGCAGCCCCCAGCGGGGGGAAAACAATGAGCAGTTCTTC	CASSPQRGENNEQFF	TRBJ2-1	TRBD2	few	TRBV7-2
TGTGCCAGCAAGACAGGGGAAACCGGGGAGCTGTTTTTT	CASKTGETGELFF	TRBJ2-2	TRBD1	NA	TRBV7-3
TGTGCCAGCAGCCCCCGAGGCGGGGCAGGGGATGAGCAGTTCTTC	CASSPRGGAGDEQFF	TRBJ2-1	NA	few	TRBV9
TGCGCCAGCAGCCAAGAAGGCAGGGACCACGAGCAGTACTTC	CASSQEGRDHEQYF	TRBJ2-7	NA	few	TRBV4-1
TGTGCCAGCAGCCCGGACGGGGACTCCTCTGGAAACACCATATATTTT	CASSPDGDSSGNTIYF	TRBJ1-3	NA	few	TRBV4-2
TGTGCCAGCAGCTTCGGACGGAAGAATACGTACTTC	CASSFGRKNTYF	TRBJ2-7	NA	few	TRBV7-9
TGTGCCAGCAGTTACTCGCGGGAGTTGGCTAATGAAAAACTGTTTTTT	CASSYSRELANEKLFF	TRBJ1-4	NA	few	TRBV6-5
TGTGCCTGGGGGGCGGAGCGCCCACCCCTCCACTTT	CAWGAERPPLHF	TRBJ1-6	NA	NA	TRBV27
TGTGCCAGCAGCTTAGTCAGGGCGGCCGGCTACACCTTC	CASSLVRAAGYTF	TRBJ1-2	NA	NA	TRBV7-2
TGTGCCTGGAGTGTGAAGGGACAGCCCAACCTTAAGAATTCACCCCTCCACTTT	CAWSVKGQPNLKNSPLHF	TRBJ1-6	TRBD1	NA	TRBV30
TGTGCCACCAGCAGGGACAGGGGAAAAGGGTATGGCTACACCTTC	CATSRDRGKGYGYTF	TRBJ1-2	TRBD1	few	TRBV15
TGCGCCAGCAGCCAAGATTTGGGGACCAGTGGCTACACCTTC	CASSQDLGTSGYTF	TRBJ1-2	NA	NA	TRBV4-3
TGCTGTGCTAGAGATCGTAGCGATGGCGGGGGAGTCACAGATACGCAGTATTTT	CCARDRSDGGGVTDTQYF	TRBJ2-3	TRBD2	NA	TRBV20-1